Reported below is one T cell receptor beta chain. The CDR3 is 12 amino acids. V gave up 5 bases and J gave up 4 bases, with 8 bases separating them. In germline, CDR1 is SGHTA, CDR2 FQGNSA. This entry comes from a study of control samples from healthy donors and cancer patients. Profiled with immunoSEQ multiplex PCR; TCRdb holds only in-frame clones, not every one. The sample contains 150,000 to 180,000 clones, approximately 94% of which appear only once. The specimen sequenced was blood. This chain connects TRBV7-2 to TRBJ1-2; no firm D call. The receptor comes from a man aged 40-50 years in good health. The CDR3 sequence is CASSRDFYGYTF. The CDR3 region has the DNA TGTGCCAGCAGCCGAGACTTCTATGGCTACACCTTC.